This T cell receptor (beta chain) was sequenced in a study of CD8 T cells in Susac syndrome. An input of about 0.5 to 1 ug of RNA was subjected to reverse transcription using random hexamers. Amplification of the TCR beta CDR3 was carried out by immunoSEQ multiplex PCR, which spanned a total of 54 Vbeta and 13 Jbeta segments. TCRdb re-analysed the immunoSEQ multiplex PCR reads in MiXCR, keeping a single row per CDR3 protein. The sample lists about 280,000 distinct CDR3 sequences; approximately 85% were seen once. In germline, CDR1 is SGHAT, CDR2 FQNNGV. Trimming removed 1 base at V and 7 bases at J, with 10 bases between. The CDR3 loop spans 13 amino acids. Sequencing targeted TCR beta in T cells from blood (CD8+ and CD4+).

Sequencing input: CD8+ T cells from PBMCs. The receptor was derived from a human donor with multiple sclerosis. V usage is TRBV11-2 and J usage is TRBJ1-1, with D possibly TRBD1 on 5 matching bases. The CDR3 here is CASSLGPGLEAFF. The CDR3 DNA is TGTGCCAGCAGCTTAGGGCCAGGGCTTGAAGCTTTCTTT.